The next 20 T cell receptor beta chains were all read from a single sample in a study of Ad26.COV2.S vaccination and SARS-CoV-2 variants. The repertoire was sequenced with immunoSEQ multiplex PCR; TCRdb's copy has only in-frame clones and lacks some. There are 300,000 to 350,000 clones in the sample; approximately 86% occur only once, and roughly 10% lies in the top ten. Treatment denoted: around 19 received Ad26.COV2.S at low or high dose, single or two shots; roughly five received placebo; per-sample allocation not given. Sample collection was performed on day 63 after the first vaccine or placebo injection. The sample was peripheral blood, taken in a trial of Ad26.COV2.S vaccine versus placebo. Receptors originate from a person aged 18-65 years who received the Ad26.COV2.S COVID-19 vaccine or a placebo.

The chain couples TRBV7-2 to TRBJ2-2; a weak D match, TRBD2 (6 bases). Trimming pared 7 bases from V and 1 base from J, leaving 7 bases between. Per germline, CDR1 SGHTA and CDR2 FQGNSA. This CDR3 contains 13 residues. The CDR3 protein is CASKEGNTGELFF. CDR3 coding DNA: TGTGCCAGCAAGGAGGGGAACACCGGGGAGCTGTTTTTT. Full variable domain (missing parts from reference TRBV7-2 and TRBJ2-2): GAGVSQSPSNKVTEKGKDVELRCDPISGHTALYWYRQSLGQGLEFLIYFQGNSAPDKSGLPSDRFSAERTGGSVSTLTIQRTQQEDSAVYLCASKEGNTGELFFGEGSRLTVL.

The V and J genes are TRBV3-1 (or the pseudogene TRBV3-2) and TRBJ2-4; 8 bases align to TRBD1. Losses at the gene ends were 1 base for V and 7 bases for J; bases not matched to a gene: 12. CDR1 is LGHDT and CDR2 is YNNKEL in the germline V gene (reference sequence). This CDR3 has 17 residues. The DNA for the CDR3 is TGTGCCAGCAGCCAAGTTTTGGGGACAGGTCAATCGAACATTCAGTACTTC. This gives the protein CASSQVLGTGQSNIQYF.

This clone was seen only a few times. The V and J genes are TRBV7-9 and TRBJ1-5, with 10 bases fitting TRBD1. Germline V gene data show CDR1 as SEHNR and CDR2 as FQNEAQ (reference sequence). The CDR3 length is 15 residues. Unmatched junction bases numbered 4, after V lost 3 bases and J lost 5 bases. The CDR3 DNA follows: TGTGCCAGCAGCTTGGGCGGACAGGGGGATCAGCCCCAGCATTTT. Protein: CASSLGGQGDQPQHF.

The chain joins TRBV6-5 to TRBJ2-7; 9 bases are shared with TRBD1. Germline assignment: CDR1 MNHEY and CDR2 SVGAGI. The CDR3 consists of 13 residues. V lost 6 bases and J lost 12; bases outside the gene matches: 12. For the CDR3, the DNA is TGTGCCAGCAGCTCCATCCGGGACAGGGTTTTGTACTTC. It specifies CASSSIRDRVLYF.

V is TRBV7-9 and J is TRBJ1-1, with TRBD1 identical over 7 bases. The V segment lost 1 base and the J segment 1 base; nucleotides outside the gene matches: 9. The CDR3 is 17 amino acids. Germline V lookup: CDR1 SEHNR, CDR2 FQNEAQ (reference sequence). The CDR3 loop is CASSLGATQGKNTEAFF. CDR3 DNA sequence: TGTGCCAGCAGCTTAGGGGCCACACAGGGGAAGAACACTGAAGCTTTCTTT.

The chain employs TRBV28 and TRBJ2-7, with 8 bases identical to TRBD1. Losses at the gene ends were 7 bases for V and 7 bases for J; bases not matched to a gene: 12. The germline V gene encodes CDR1 MDHEN and CDR2 SYDVKM. The CDR3 spans 14 residues. CDR3 region: CASTYDRGREEQYF. DNA for the CDR3: TGTGCCAGCACCTACGACAGGGGCCGGGAAGAGCAGTACTTC.

There are a few counts of this clone. The chain links TRBV4-2 to TRBJ1-4, with D perhaps matching TRBD1 (5 bases). V was trimmed by 6 bases and J by 6 bases, leaving 14 bases between them. Germline CDR1 and CDR2: LGHNA and YNFKEQ. The CDR3 covers 14 residues. CDR3 nucleotide sequence: TGTGCCAGCAGTCCGGGGCCACAGGATGAAAAACTGTTTTTT. Protein sequence: CASSPGPQDEKLFF.

The V and J genes are TRBV30 and TRBJ1-2; possibly TRBD1 for D (6 bases). CDR1 is GTSNPN and CDR2 is SVGIG in the germline V gene (reference sequence). V shed 4 bases and J shed 8 bases, with 14 bases lying between them. This CDR3 has 12 amino acids. CDR3 in DNA: TGTGCCTGGACCATCACAGGGAAAGGCTACACCTTC. Amino acids: CAWTITGKGYTF.

This chain uses TRBV9 with TRBJ1-2, with D perhaps TRBD1 (5 bases). V was shortened by 0 bases and J by 0 bases, with 12 bases between the two germline ends. The CDR3 has 16 residues. The V gene's germline CDR1 is SGDLS and CDR2 YYNGEE. CDR3 nucleotides: TGTGCCAGCAGCGTAGCCCCGGGGCTATCTAACTATGGCTACACCTTC. This encodes CASSVAPGLSNYGYTF.

The chain has TRBV6-5 and TRBJ2-7; D might be TRBD2 (5 bases). This CDR3 contains 14 residues. Germline-derived CDR1 and CDR2 are MNHEY and SVGAGI. V lost 6 bases and J lost 3, with 15 bases in between. Written as DNA, the CDR3 is TGTGCCAGCAGCCCCCCTTGGAGGATCTACGAGCAGTACTTC. Protein sequence: CASSPPWRIYEQYF.

In its sample, this clone was seen many times. Other DNA sequences in this specimen translate into the identical CDR3. V and J are TRBV25-1 and TRBJ2-7; D is undetermined. The CDR3 is 14 residues long. Germline CDR1 is MGHDK and CDR2 is SYGVNS. V was trimmed by 1 base and J by 2 bases, leaving 9 bases between them. The CDR3 is CASSESGSTYEQYF. For the CDR3, the DNA is TGTGCCAGCAGTGAATCGGGCAGTACCTACGAGCAGTACTTC.

The chain couples TRBV6-1 to TRBJ1-5; 7 bases fit TRBD1. CDR1 is MNHNS, CDR2 SASEGT, per germline. The trim removed 0 bases at V and 9 bases at J, leaving 8 bases unmatched. CDR3 size: 15 residues. The CDR3 DNA follows: TGTGCCAGCAGTGAAGCGCCGACAGGGAAACGGCCCCAGCATTTT. This gives the protein CASSEAPTGKRPQHF.

The rearrangement uses TRBV29-1 and TRBJ2-1, with D unclear. V gave up 1 base and J gave up 7 bases, with 11 bases separating them. The germline V gene encodes CDR1 SQVTM and CDR2 ANQGSEA. The length of the CDR3 is 13 residues. CDR3 sequence reads: CSVEVWLGNEQFF. The DNA for the CDR3 is TGCAGCGTTGAAGTTTGGTTGGGGAATGAGCAGTTCTTC.

This clone appeared a few times. The rearrangement joins TRBV24-1 to TRBJ2-1; maybe TRBD1 (5 bases). Trimming took off 3 bases at V and 0 bases at J, with 8 bases between the two ends. Germline CDR1 KGHDR, CDR2 SFDVKD. The CDR3 spans 15 residues. The CDR3 here is CATSDQGFSYNEQFF. In nucleotides, the CDR3 is TGTGCCACCAGTGATCAGGGATTCTCCTACAATGAGCAGTTCTTC.

The genes are TRBV28 and TRBJ2-6; no firm D call. Germline V gene lookup returns CDR1 MDHEN and CDR2 SYDVKM. V was pared by 3 bases and J by 4 bases, with 7 bases between. This CDR3 is 14 amino acids long. CDR3: CASSLDWGANVLTF. CDR3 in DNA: TGTGCCAGCAGTTTGGATTGGGGGGCCAACGTCCTGACTTTC. The complete variable domain, with remaining parts taken from reference TRBV28 and TRBJ2-6, reads DVKVTQSSRYLVKRTGEKVFLECVQDMDHENMFWYRQDPGLGLRLIYFSYDVKMKEKGDIPEGYSVSREKKERFSLILESASTNQTSMYLCASSLDWGANVLTFGAGSRLTVL.

This clone was detected only a few times. The rearrangement joins TRBV7-2 to TRBJ2-3, with D hard to call. Per the germline V gene, CDR1 is SGHTA and CDR2 is FQGNSA. This CDR3 is 15 amino acids long. Trimming took off 1 base at V and 6 bases at J, with 14 bases between the two ends. CDR3 DNA: TGTGCCAGCAGCTTAGTGGGCCGTAGGTCGGATACGCAGTATTTT. Its protein product is CASSLVGRRSDTQYF.

The chain combines TRBV18 with TRBJ1-1; perhaps TRBD1 as D (6 bases). Trimming removed 3 bases at V and 1 base at J, with 15 bases between. Looked up from germline, CDR1 is KGHSH and CDR2 is LQKENI. The CDR3 runs to 16 residues. The CDR3 DNA follows: TGTGCCAGCTCACCCGAACAGGGCCTACGGAACACTGAAGCTTTCTTT. It specifies CASSPEQGLRNTEAFF.

The chain has TRBV5-1 and TRBJ2-3; perhaps TRBD1 as D (6 bases). V was pared by 4 bases and J by 1 base, with 13 bases between. CDR1 and CDR2 from the germline V gene are SGHRS and YFSETQ. The CDR3 length is 15 residues. For the CDR3, the DNA is TGCGCCAGCAGCCGTGACAGGCGACGCACAGATACGCAGTATTTT. It specifies CASSRDRRRTDTQYF.

This sequence joins TRBV7-6 and TRBJ1-4; 7 nucleotides agree with TRBD1. Germline trimming cut 5 bases from V and 6 bases from J; bases unmatched to any gene: 9. Looked up from germline, CDR1 is SGHVS and CDR2 is FNYEAQ. The CDR3 totals 15 residues. As DNA, the CDR3 is TGTGCCAGCAGCCAGGGAGGGACAGCTTATGAAAAACTGTTTTTT. This encodes CASSQGGTAYEKLFF. The full variable domain, rest sourced from reference TRBV7-6 and TRBJ1-4, is GAGVSQSPRYKVTKRGQDVALRCDPISGHVSLYWYRQALGQGPEFLTYFNYEAQQDKSGLPNDRFSAERPEGSISTLTIQRTEQRDSAMYRCASSQGGTAYEKLFFGSGTQLSVL.

This sequence joins TRBV28 and TRBJ1-1; D is ambiguous. Trimming cost V 5 bases and J 7 bases, with 20 bases left between them. Germline CDR1 is MDHEN and CDR2 is SYDVKM. CDR3 length: 15 residues. DNA for the CDR3: TGTGCCAGCAGTCCCCGCGAACCGAGTTGGGGTGAAGCTTTCTTT. It yields the protein CASSPREPSWGEAFF.